The next 6 T cell receptor beta chains were all read from a single sample in a study of pediatric ulcerative colitis. The method was immunoSEQ multiplex PCR; TCRdb's version includes in-frame clones alone and lacks a portion of them. The table has fewer than 40,000 clones, roughly 82% seen once; the top ten hold approximately 4%. Source material: blood. Receptors originate from a boy aged 5-17 years with severe ulcerative colitis.

This clone has more than one count but fewer than ten. CDR3 sequence (DNA): TGTGCCAGCATGGGACAGGCTAATCAGCCCCAGCATTTT. It is translated as CASMGQANQPQHF. V usage is TRBV2 and J usage is TRBJ1-5, with 8 bases fitting TRBD1. Germline V CDR1 and CDR2: SNHLY, FYNNEI. The CDR3 extends over 13 amino acids. V was clipped by 7 bases and J by 4 bases; unmatched bases: 3.

The chain combines TRBV6-5 with TRBJ2-7; 7 nucleotides match TRBD1. The CDR3 extends over 13 amino acids. V trimming: 6 bases; J trimming: 0 bases; junction bases outside the gene matches: 2. The germline CDR1 and CDR2 sequences are MNHEY and SVGAGI. In DNA, the CDR3 is TGTGCCAGCAGGGGGACAGCCTCCTACGAGCAGTACTTC. It translates to CASRGTASYEQYF.

As DNA, the CDR3 is TGCGCCAGCAGCCAAGATGAATCCCAGGTTTCCTATGGCTACACCTTC. Translation: CASSQDESQVSYGYTF. The chain carries TRBV4-3 and TRBJ1-2; D not certain. The CDR3 runs 16 residues. Trimming pared 0 bases from V and 4 bases from J, leaving 15 bases between. Germline V gene sequence: CDR1 LGHNA, CDR2 YSLEER.

The chain is built from TRBV6-6 and TRBJ2-5; no reliable D call. Trimming removed 5 bases from V and 6 bases from J, with 16 bases in between. Germline CDR1 reads MNHNY; CDR2 reads SVGAGI (reference sequence). CDR3 length equals 14 residues. This CDR3 is CASSRSDSLKTQYF. DNA for the CDR3: TGTGCCAGCAGTCGATCAGACTCTCTAAAGACCCAGTACTTC.

The gene calls are TRBV6-1 and TRBJ1-1; D is perhaps TRBD1 (5 bases). Trimming removed 11 bases at V and 5 bases at J, with 9 bases between. Germline V gene lookup returns CDR1 MNHNS and CDR2 SASEGT. The CDR3 is 10 residues long. The CDR3 DNA follows: TGTGCCGGCCGGGGGACTGAAGCTTTCTTT. The encoded protein is CAGRGTEAFF.

The rearrangement joins TRBV5-1 to TRBJ2-7; 7 bases fit TRBD2. J gave up 2 bases and V 4 bases, and 6 bases lay outside the gene matches. CDR3 size: 14 residues. Germline V gives CDR1 SGHRS, CDR2 YFSETQ. CDR3 sequence (DNA): TGCGCCAGCAGCCCCGGGACTACCACCTACGAGCAGTACTTC. This translates into CASSPGTTTYEQYF.